This T cell receptor (beta chain) was profiled in a study of blood T cell repertoires in COVID-19. The wider study: Samples taken during acute and convalescent COVID-19 were collected in the United States, Italy and Spain.

The CDR3 is 14 amino acids. The junction had 9 bases not matched to a gene; V was cut back by 3 bases and J by 7 bases. Germline values: CDR1 GTSNPN, CDR2 SVGIG (reference sequence). Original handling: Nucleated cell number was recorded as an estimate derived from reference gene primer amplification. Clones were sequenced by immunoSEQ multiplex PCR, and TCRdb holds only the in-frame ones, with some missing. The V and J calls and clone size were taken over from that table, and D and trimming were inferred from the DNA. Among 300,000 to 450,000 clones listed, around 85% were seen once. Sequenced input: peripheral blood. This sequence was found in a woman aged 18-29 years with acute or convalescent COVID-19. This chain uses TRBV30 with TRBJ1-5, with TRBD1 matching over 7 bases. The CDR3 reads CAWSVQLRGQPQHF. The CDR3 DNA is TGTGCCTGGAGCGTACAACTCAGGGGGCAGCCCCAGCATTTT.